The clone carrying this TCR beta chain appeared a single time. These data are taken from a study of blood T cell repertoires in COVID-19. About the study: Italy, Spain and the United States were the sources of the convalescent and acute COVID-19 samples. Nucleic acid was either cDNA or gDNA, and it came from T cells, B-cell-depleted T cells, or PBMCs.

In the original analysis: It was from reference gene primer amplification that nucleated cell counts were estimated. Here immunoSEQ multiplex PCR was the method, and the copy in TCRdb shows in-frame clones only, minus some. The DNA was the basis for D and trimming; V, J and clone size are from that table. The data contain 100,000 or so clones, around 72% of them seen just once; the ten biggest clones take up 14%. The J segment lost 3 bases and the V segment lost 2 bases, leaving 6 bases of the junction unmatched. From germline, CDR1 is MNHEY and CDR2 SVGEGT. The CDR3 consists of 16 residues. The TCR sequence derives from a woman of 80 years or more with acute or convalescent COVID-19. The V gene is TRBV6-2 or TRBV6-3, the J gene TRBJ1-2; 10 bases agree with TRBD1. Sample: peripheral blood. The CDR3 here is CASSYLRDRGDYGYTF. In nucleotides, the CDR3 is TGTGCCAGCAGTTACCTTCGGGACAGGGGTGACTATGGCTACACCTTC.